The 17 T cell receptor beta chains in this list originate from one sample, sequenced in a study of T cells in Graves' hyperthyroidism and ophthalmopathy. The CDR3 regions of TCR beta were amplified from RNA transcripts. Carried out on the TCR CDR3, a first-round RT-PCR used the HTBI primer set. TCRdb called the multiplex PCR reads again in MiXCR, with one record for every CDR3 protein. The sample lists 450,000 to 700,000 distinct CDR3 sequences; about 43% were seen once. The sample consisted of peripheral blood or thyroid tissue (not recorded which). The receptors here all came from an adult woman with Graves' disease, either hyperthyroidism or ophthalmopathy (not recorded which).

This clonotype was detected once. This may arise from a read error, as a much more abundant clone is one base away. The V call is TRBV5-4, the J call TRBJ2-7, with 7 bases aligning to TRBD2. The trim removed 5 bases at V and 4 bases at J, leaving 9 bases unmatched. The CDR3 contains 14 residues. CDR1 and CDR2 from the germline V gene are SGHNT and YYREEE (reference sequence). In nucleotides, the CDR3 is TGTGCCAGCAGGCCGGCCAGGACTAGGTACGAGCAGTACTTC. This encodes CASRPARTRYEQYF.

This clonotype was observed a handful of times. The chain is built from TRBV24-1 and TRBJ2-7; D perhaps matches TRBD2 (6 bases). Germline lookup yields CDR1 KGHDR and CDR2 SFDVKD. Trimming removed 1 base at V and 4 bases at J, with 7 bases between. CDR3 size: 13 residues. Here the CDR3 reads CATSDLGGYEQYF. The CDR3 DNA sequence: TGTGCCACCAGTGATTTAGGAGGGTACGAGCAGTACTTC.

This clonotype was counted at least ten times. The chain's CDR3 is CASSDRDQETQYF. DNA for the CDR3: TGTGCCAGCAGCGACAGGGACCAAGAGACCCAGTACTTC. The gene calls are TRBV12-3 or TRBV12-4 and TRBJ2-5; TRBD1 matches 7 bases. Unmatched junction bases numbered 1, after V lost 6 bases and J lost 0 bases. The CDR3 length is 13 residues.

This clonotype was observed many times. This chain connects TRBV5-1 to TRBJ2-2; TRBD2 aligns across 7 bases. The CDR3 has 15 amino acids. Trimming removed 7 bases from V and 3 bases from J; junction bases left unmatched: 9. Germline V gene sequence: CDR1 SGHRS, CDR2 YFSETQ. The CDR3 region is CASARERVDTGELFF. DNA of the CDR3: TGCGCCAGCGCGCGGGAGCGGGTCGACACCGGGGAGCTGTTTTTT.

This chain links TRBV10-3 with TRBJ1-2; D is unresolved. Looked up from germline, CDR1 is ENHRY and CDR2 is SYGVKD. Trimming pared 0 bases from V and 8 bases from J, leaving 10 bases between. The CDR3 runs 13 residues. CDR3 nucleotides: TGTGCCATCAGTGAGTCATCCTCCATGGGCTACACCTTC. Translation: CAISESSSMGYTF.

This clonotype appeared a single time. The chain carries TRBV6-5 and TRBJ2-7, with 9 positions matching TRBD1. Germline loops: CDR1 MNHEY, CDR2 SVGAGI. CDR3 length: 16 residues. V lost 0 bases and J lost 4; bases outside the gene matches: 7. Here the CDR3 DNA reads TGTGCCAGCAGTTACTCGGGGCCGGGACAGGGTTACGAGCAGTACTTC. This sequence encodes CASSYSGPGQGYEQYF.

This clonotype was recorded many times. The chain couples TRBV20-1 to TRBJ2-3, with D uncertain. V dropped 0 bases and J dropped 1 base, with 11 bases sitting between them. The CDR3 runs to 15 residues. Germline values: CDR1 DFQATT, CDR2 SNEGSKA (reference sequence). The CDR3 reads CSARDRNSRTDTQYF. As DNA, the CDR3 is TGCAGTGCTAGAGATAGGAACAGCCGCACAGATACGCAGTATTTT.

The table lists this clonotype with a count of one. The chain recombines TRBV24-1 with TRBJ2-7; 9 bases are a match to TRBD1. The CDR3 consists of 15 residues. Unmatched junction bases numbered 8, after V lost 3 bases and J lost 6 bases. CDR1 is KGHDR, CDR2 SFDVKD, per germline. CDR3 sequence: CATSDGDRESREQYF. CDR3 DNA: TGTGCCACCAGTGATGGGGACAGGGAGTCACGCGAGCAGTACTTC.

The chain recombines TRBV7-9 with TRBJ1-3; D is perhaps TRBD1 (5 bases). Germline V gives CDR1 SEHNR, CDR2 FQNEAQ (reference sequence). Trimming stripped 3 bases from V and 4 bases from J, with 13 bases between. The CDR3 consists of 15 residues. The CDR3 is CASSLMGREGNTIYF. The CDR3 DNA is TGTGCCAGCAGCTTGATGGGCAGGGAAGGAAACACCATATATTTT.

In its sample, this clonotype was seen many times. V and J are TRBV20-1 and TRBJ1-5, with TRBD1 matching 9 bases. V shed 2 bases, J shed 0 bases, and the junction held 5 bases outside the gene matches. The germline gives CDR1 DFQATT, CDR2 SNEGSKA (reference sequence). CDR3 length: 16 residues. CDR3 sequence (DNA): TGCAGTGCTAGAACCGGGACAGGGTATAGCAATCAGCCCCAGCATTTT. Its translation: CSARTGTGYSNQPQHF.

J is TRBJ1-1 and V is TRBV29-1; D may be TRBD1 (6 bases). V lost 7 bases to trimming and J lost 4 bases, with 19 bases between them. CDR3 length equals 14 residues. Germline-derived CDR1 and CDR2 are SQVTM and ANQGSEA. The CDR3 region is CSACLSTGVTEAFF. CDR3 coding DNA: TGCAGCGCTTGCTTATCGACAGGAGTCACTGAAGCTTTCTTT.

The V and J genes are TRBV24-1 and TRBJ1-2; D gene unclear. The ends were cut back, 3 bases at V and 8 bases at J, with 9 bases in the middle. This CDR3 has 12 amino acids. CDR1 is KGHDR, CDR2 SFDVKD, per germline. The chain's CDR3 is CATSDNREGYTF. The DNA for the CDR3 is TGTGCCACCAGTGATAACCGGGAGGGCTACACCTTC.

V gene TRBV7-9 combines with J gene TRBJ1-5, with a possible D match to TRBD1 (6 bases). Germline assignment: CDR1 SEHNR and CDR2 FQNEAQ (reference sequence). The CDR3 is made up of 15 amino acids. The V and J ends lost 6 bases and 7 bases respectively, with 19 bases between them. The CDR3: CASSLAQGPAQPQHF. CDR3 sequence (DNA): TGTGCCAGCAGTTTGGCGCAGGGGCCCGCACAGCCCCAGCATTTT.

V gene TRBV28 combines with J gene TRBJ2-2, with D uncertain. This CDR3 has 15 residues. Deletions cut 3 bases from V and 0 bases from J, with 8 bases between. CDR1 is MDHEN, CDR2 SYDVKM, per germline. In DNA form, the CDR3 reads TGTGCCAGCAGTTTGTGGCGACCGAACACCGGGGAGCTGTTTTTT. It codes for CASSLWRPNTGELFF.

This clonotype was seen many times. The chain employs TRBV7-6 and TRBJ1-1; D might be TRBD1 (5 bases). The V end lost 5 bases, the J end lost 5 bases, and 12 bases lay between the germline ends. The CDR3 is made up of 13 amino acids. Germline V lookup: CDR1 SGHVS, CDR2 FNYEAQ. The CDR3 coding sequence is TGTGCCAGCAGCCCGACAGCAGGGACTGAAGCTTTCTTT. Translated: CASSPTAGTEAFF.

The chain uses TRBV10-3 and TRBJ2-5; D call uncertain. V was clipped by 6 bases and J by 1 base, with 9 bases between them. CDR3 length equals 13 residues. The germline CDR1 and CDR2 sequences are ENHRY and SYGVKD. The CDR3 loop reads CAISGRVQETQYF. CDR3 nucleotide sequence: TGTGCCATCAGCGGACGAGTCCAAGAGACCCAGTACTTC.

V gene TRBV12-3 or TRBV12-4 combines with J gene TRBJ1-3; D may be TRBD1 (6 bases). The V and J ends lost 6 bases and 10 bases respectively, with 13 bases between them. The CDR3 is made up of 12 amino acids. CDR3 sequence: CASSLTGTTIYF. The CDR3 nucleotides are TGTGCCAGCAGCTTAACAGGGACTACCATATATTTT.